The rows below give T cell receptor beta chains drawn from one sample of a study of T-cell reconstitution after alpha-beta-depleted transplantation in children. TCRdb ran MiXCR on the PCR reads and lists one entry per CDR3 protein. The data contain 600,000 or so distinct CDR3 sequences, approximately 22% of them singletons. Sample: PBMCs, mostly from graft donor cells, taken 360 days after TCRalphabeta/CD19-depleted stem cell transplant. These receptors were taken from a boy under three years old who had a stem cell transplant for acute myeloid leukemia, so the T cells may come from the graft donor. Both conserved end residues are part of each CDR3. The order of the fields is J gene, D gene, clone size, V gene, CDR3 protein, CDR3 DNA. The D gene is left open where the match is weak. Where a row states a size, it is once, few, many or the class of an expanded clone; other rows omit it.

TRBJ1-2	NA	few	TRBV20-1	CSARVSGDYGYTF	TGCAGTGCTAGGGTATCGGGGGACTATGGCTACACCTTC
TRBJ1-5	NA	NA	TRBV6-1	CASSRDTNQPQHF	TGTGCCAGCAGCCGGGACACCAATCAGCCCCAGCATTTT
TRBJ2-1	NA	NA	TRBV20-1	CSARGRGGPSYNEQFF	TGCAGTGCTAGGGGCCGGGGTGGCCCTTCCTACAATGAGCAGTTCTTC
TRBJ2-1	TRBD2	once	TRBV28	CASSPRLAGGPSSYNEQFF	TGTGCCAGCAGTCCCCGACTAGCGGGGGGGCCGAGCTCCTACAATGAGCAGTTCTTC
TRBJ1-1	NA	few	TRBV11-2	CASSLAQGWDTEAFF	TGTGCCAGCAGCTTAGCGCAGGGATGGGACACTGAAGCTTTCTTT
TRBJ2-7	TRBD1	NA	TRBV25-1	CASLRGTDGGYEQYF	TGTGCCAGCTTGAGAGGGACAGATGGTGGGTACGAGCAGTACTTC
TRBJ2-2	NA	few	TRBV18	CASLGFGELFF	TGTGCCAGCCTAGGATTCGGGGAGCTGTTTTTT
TRBJ2-1	NA	many	TRBV7-2	CASRGGNNEQFF	TGTGCCAGCAGAGGGGGAAACAATGAGCAGTTCTTC
TRBJ1-1	NA	NA	TRBV11-2	CASSFGTQLDRAFF	TGTGCCAGCAGCTTTGGGACCCAGTTGGATCGAGCTTTCTTT
TRBJ1-3	NA	once	TRBV18	CASSATVSSGNTIYF	TGTGCCAGCTCCGCGACTGTTAGCTCTGGAAACACCATATATTTT
TRBJ1-2	TRBD1	NA	TRBV28	CASSDRGGYGYTF	TGTGCCAGCAGTGACAGGGGAGGATATGGCTACACCTTC
TRBJ2-3	NA	few	TRBV30	CAWSGSRHTQYF	TGTGCCTGGAGTGGGAGCAGACATACGCAGTATTTT
TRBJ2-3	NA	many	TRBV6-2/TRBV6-3	CASSPWGGRTDTQYF	TGTGCCAGCAGCCCCTGGGGGGGGCGAACAGATACGCAGTATTTT
TRBJ2-3	TRBD1	many	TRBV7-2	CASSSRQGGTDTQYF	TGTGCCAGCAGCTCTCGACAGGGTGGCACAGATACGCAGTATTTT
TRBJ1-4	NA	few	TRBV19	CASSWDLREKLFF	TGTGCCAGTAGCTGGGACTTGCGGGAAAAACTGTTTTTT
TRBJ2-5	TRBD2	few	TRBV5-1	CASSLLVGGKETQYF	TGCGCCAGCAGCTTGCTGGTGGGAGGGAAAGAGACCCAGTACTTC
TRBJ2-1	TRBD1	few	TRBV20-1	CSARASDRAYNEQFF	TGCAGTGCTAGAGCCAGCGACAGGGCTTACAATGAGCAGTTCTTC
TRBJ1-1	NA	NA	TRBV12-3/TRBV12-4	CASSDTRKNTEAFF	TGTGCCAGCAGTGATACCCGTAAGAACACTGAAGCTTTCTTT
TRBJ1-5	NA	many	TRBV20-1	CSASLGGRLQPQHF	TGCAGTGCTAGTCTGGGTGGAAGATTGCAGCCCCAGCATTTT
TRBJ2-3	NA	many	TRBV15	CATRNADTQYF	TGTGCCACCAGAAACGCAGATACGCAGTATTTT
TRBJ1-1	NA	many	TRBV20-1	CSAHSGSMNTEAFF	TGCAGTGCCCATTCCGGATCCATGAACACTGAAGCTTTCTTT
TRBJ2-2	TRBD2	many	TRBV7-3	CASWASSGVLNAGELFF	TGTGCCAGCTGGGCGTCAAGCGGGGTCTTGAACGCCGGGGAGCTGTTTTTT
TRBJ2-6	TRBD1	many	TRBV12-3/TRBV12-4	CASSPQSGTGGMSRANVLTF	TGTGCCAGCAGTCCACAATCCGGGACAGGGGGTATGAGTAGGGCCAACGTCCTGACTTTC
TRBJ2-1	TRBD2	NA	TRBV6-2/TRBV6-3	CASSRGLLAGLYNEQFF	TGTGCCAGCAGCCGCGGCCTTCTAGCGGGGCTTTACAATGAGCAGTTCTTC
TRBJ1-5	NA	NA	TRBV10-3	CAISEGSADNQPQHF	TGTGCCATCAGTGAGGGCAGCGCTGACAATCAGCCCCAGCATTTT
TRBJ2-2	NA	NA	TRBV5-1	CASSLPGQVTGELFF	TGCGCCAGCAGCTTACCAGGACAAGTCACCGGGGAGCTGTTTTTT
TRBJ1-1	NA	many	TRBV28	CASSFLGMNTEAFF	TGTGCCAGCAGTTTCTTGGGGATGAACACTGAAGCTTTCTTT
TRBJ1-1	NA	NA	TRBV6-6	CASSYSVGSEAFF	TGTGCCAGCAGTTACTCAGTGGGCAGTGAAGCTTTCTTT
TRBJ2-3	NA	many	TRBV11-3	CASSHVQGGDTQYF	TGTGCCAGCAGCCACGTCCAGGGGGGGGATACGCAGTATTTT
TRBJ2-5	TRBD2	NA	TRBV29-1	CSVEEALAGGPGSETQYF	TGCAGCGTTGAAGAGGCACTAGCGGGGGGGCCGGGTTCAGAGACCCAGTACTTC
TRBJ1-1	NA	NA	TRBV12-3/TRBV12-4	CASSFRPFGGEENTEAFF	TGTGCCAGCAGTTTCAGGCCCTTCGGGGGGGAAGAGAACACTGAAGCTTTCTTT
TRBJ2-7	NA	NA	TRBV20-1	CSARGRGQVEQYF	TGCAGTGCTAGAGGCCGGGGGCAGGTCGAGCAGTACTTC
TRBJ2-2	TRBD1	few	TRBV5-6	CASRSGTANTGELFF	TGTGCCAGCAGGTCCGGGACAGCGAACACCGGGGAGCTGTTTTTT
TRBJ1-1	NA	many	TRBV29-1	CSAGTPNTEAFF	TGCAGCGCTGGGACACCGAACACTGAAGCTTTCTTT
TRBJ2-2	NA	NA	TRBV15	CATSRDPPLRNSNTGELFF	TGTGCCACCAGCAGAGATCCTCCCTTAAGAAACTCGAACACCGGGGAGCTGTTTTTT
TRBJ2-1	TRBD2	few	TRBV7-2	CASSLVGAGVTNEQFF	TGTGCCAGCAGCTTAGTGGGTGCGGGGGTGACCAATGAGCAGTTCTTC
TRBJ1-6	TRBD1	few	TRBV25-1	CASSEPTDRGRGSPLHF	TGTGCCAGCAGTGAACCCACGGACAGGGGAAGGGGGTCACCCCTCCACTTT
TRBJ1-5	TRBD1	few	TRBV20-1	CSATTGGNQPQHF	TGCAGTGCGACCACAGGGGGGAATCAGCCCCAGCATTTT
TRBJ2-1	TRBD2	NA	TRBV20-1	CSARGGGASVLSYNEQFF	TGCAGTGCTAGAGGCGGGGGGGCCTCGGTCCTCTCCTACAATGAGCAGTTCTTC
TRBJ2-1	NA	few	TRBV20-1	CSARDRGGYLFNEQFF	TGCAGTGCTAGAGATCGGGGCGGGTACCTTTTCAATGAGCAGTTCTTC
TRBJ2-1	TRBD1	many	TRBV6-4	CASSESGGKQFF	TGTGCCAGCAGTGAGTCAGGGGGCAAGCAGTTCTTC
TRBJ2-7	TRBD1	many	TRBV5-6	CASSLMWDRVPYEQYF	TGTGCCAGCAGCTTGATGTGGGACAGGGTCCCCTACGAGCAGTACTTC
TRBJ2-1	NA	many	TRBV18	CASSATDNEQFF	TGTGCCAGCTCAGCGACAGACAATGAGCAGTTCTTC
TRBJ1-2	NA	NA	TRBV5-1	CASSLVGGRMNYGYTF	TGCGCCAGCAGCTTGGTGGGGGGCAGGATGAACTATGGCTACACCTTC
TRBJ2-7	NA	NA	TRBV20-1	CSAPMTGSPSYEQYF	TGCAGTGCTCCCATGACAGGCTCACCCTCCTACGAGCAGTACTTC
TRBJ1-1	NA	NA	TRBV12-3/TRBV12-4	CASGGYTEAFF	TGTGCCAGCGGGGGCTACACTGAAGCTTTCTTT
TRBJ2-1	NA	few	TRBV20-1	CSARDSARGLGNEQFF	TGCAGTGCTAGAGACTCGGCTAGGGGGTTGGGTAATGAGCAGTTCTTC
TRBJ1-6	NA	NA	TRBV12-3/TRBV12-4	CASSTGQSPLHF	TGTGCCAGCAGTACAGGGCAGTCACCCCTCCACTTT
TRBJ1-6	NA	NA	TRBV12-3/TRBV12-4	CASSLRDGRQALHF	TGTGCCAGCAGTTTGAGGGATGGAAGGCAAGCCCTCCACTTT
TRBJ1-5	TRBD1	NA	TRBV12-3/TRBV12-4	CASSFRDSDFSNQPQHF	TGTGCCAGCAGTTTCCGGGACAGCGACTTTAGCAATCAGCCCCAGCATTTT
TRBJ1-2	NA	NA	TRBV6-6	CASIGQHYGYTF	TGTGCCAGTATCGGACAGCACTATGGCTACACCTTC
TRBJ1-5	TRBD1	NA	TRBV20-1	CSARGPTGNQPQHF	TGCAGTGCTAGGGGGCCGACAGGGAACCAGCCCCAGCATTTT
TRBJ2-1	NA	few	TRBV5-1	CASIKGGRGNEQFF	TGCGCCAGCATAAAGGGGGGCCGAGGCAATGAGCAGTTCTTC
TRBJ2-1	TRBD1	NA	TRBV4-3	CASSQVDRGGTEQFF	TGCGCCAGCAGCCAAGTGGACAGGGGAGGCACTGAGCAGTTCTTC